The T cell receptor beta chain under discussion was sequenced for a study of T cell responses to AZD1222 COVID-19 vaccine (dated by TCRdb to about 2021). A note on the overall study: AZD1222 recipients whose second dose came at about 4 weeks and those whose second dose came at about 12 weeks were combined into one group, since spike-specific TCR depth and breadth did not differ between the two schedules. TCR sequencing covered about 230 trial participants: about 210 given two doses of AZD1222 and 26 given two doses of MenACWY control vaccine. Trial participants were enrolled by age into subgroups of 18-55, 56-69 and 70-plus years, and around 140, 26 and 57 TCR-sequenced participants, respectively, were included in these subgroups. Findings and caveats that apply to the study as a whole: The vaccine-associated CD4 TCRs covered the entire spike protein, and the dominant responses fell in regions 160-218 and 743-854. Epitopes outside the regions mutated in the B.1.351 and B.1.1.7 variants were reportedly recognized by nearly half of the unique spike-specific TCRs. Participants were mostly white British and included more females than males, and it was suggested by the authors that clonal diversity may have been underestimated. Only five to seven AZD1222 recipients were SARS-CoV-2 seropositive at baseline, limiting conclusions about previously exposed vaccinees. After two AZD1222 doses, spike-specific TCR breadth and depth were significantly higher than at day 0 and than in MenACWY recipients. The 56-69-year group was small, and its depth increase did not reach significance, likely because of low power. Because no samples from the day 14 peak response were available, repertoires could be characterized only after the peak T cell response.

Relative to germline, V is 6 bases shorter and J is 0 bases shorter, with 6 bases between their ends. The CDR3 holds 13 amino acids from the cysteine to the phenylalanine. Just CDR3 DNA is preserved here, 39 bases in frame from base 1. Reading the germline V gene gives CDR1 MNHEY and CDR2 SVGAGI. In the paper's terms, the time point label means: baseline before first vaccination. The vaccinee samples were drawn from two UK trials, COV001 and COV002, one of which was a single-blind randomized controlled phase 2/3 trial testing AZD1222 (ChAdOx1 nCoV-19) in healthy adults. For TCRbeta chain sequencing, PBMC samples were collected from trial participants at day 0 and at day 28 after the second dose. The CDR3 regions of human TCRbeta chains were analyzed by immunosequencing. Regarding the original processing steps: Repertoire TCRs were matched against a reference library of SARS-CoV-2-specific TCRs generated with the MIRA antigen-specificity platform. Breadth was defined as the fraction of unique TCRs that were SARS-CoV-2-associated, and depth was defined as the fraction of total T cells that were SARS-CoV-2-associated. Using the MIRA data, each spike-specific TCR was mapped to the spike region that the TCR reacts to and placed in a CD4 or CD8 class. Log10-transformed breadth and depth values were compared by one-way ANOVA with Sidak's multiple comparisons tests. TCRdb's version of the immuneACCESS table is confined to in-frame rearrangements and falls short of the full clone set. An unresolved V gene accounts for under half of the shortfall where checked; the remainder is of unknown origin. V, J and clone size derive from that table, while D and trimming were established from the DNA sequence. This sample comprises 98,000 or so clones, just over 85% of them detected only once. Approximately 3.3% of the sample rests with the top ten.

Notes on this clone: The antigen it recognizes is unknown. No base qualities exist here, and no much larger clone lies one base off it.

This chain is built from TRBV6-5 and TRBJ1-3; no D segment can be confidently identified. The origin of this receptor is an adult in good health. The source was peripheral blood, collected on day 0 of AZD1222 vaccination. The encoded CDR3 is CASRTFSGNTIYF. The sequenced DNA: TGTGCCAGCAGGACGTTCTCTGGAAACACCATATATTTT.